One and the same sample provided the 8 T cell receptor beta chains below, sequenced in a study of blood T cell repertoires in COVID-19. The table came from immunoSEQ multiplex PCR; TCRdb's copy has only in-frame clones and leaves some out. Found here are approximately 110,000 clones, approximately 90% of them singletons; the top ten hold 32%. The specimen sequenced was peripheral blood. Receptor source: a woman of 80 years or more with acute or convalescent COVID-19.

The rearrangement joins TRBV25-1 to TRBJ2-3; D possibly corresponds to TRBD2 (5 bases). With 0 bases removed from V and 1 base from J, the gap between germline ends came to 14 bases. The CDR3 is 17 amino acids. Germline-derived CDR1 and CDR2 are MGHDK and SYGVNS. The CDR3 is CASSEYRGIGRTDTQYF. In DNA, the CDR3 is TGTGCCAGCAGTGAATATAGAGGGATAGGCCGCACAGATACGCAGTATTTT. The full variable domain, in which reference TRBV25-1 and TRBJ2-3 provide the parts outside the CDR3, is EADIYQTPRYLVIGTGKKITLECSQTMGHDKMYWYQQDPGMELHLIHYSYGVNSTEKGDLSSESTVSRIRTEHFPLTLESARPSHTSQYLCASSEYRGIGRTDTQYFGPGTRLTVL.

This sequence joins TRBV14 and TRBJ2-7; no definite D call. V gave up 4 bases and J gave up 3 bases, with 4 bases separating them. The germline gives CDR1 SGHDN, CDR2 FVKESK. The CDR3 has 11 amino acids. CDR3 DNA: TGTGCCAGCAGCCCTTACTACGAGCAGTACTTC. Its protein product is CASSPYYEQYF.

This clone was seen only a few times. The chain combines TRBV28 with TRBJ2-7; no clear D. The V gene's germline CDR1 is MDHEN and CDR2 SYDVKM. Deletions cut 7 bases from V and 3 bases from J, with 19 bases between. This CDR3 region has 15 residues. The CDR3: CASIPARNRVYEQYF. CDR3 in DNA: TGTGCCAGCATCCCAGCGAGGAATCGGGTCTACGAGCAGTACTTC.

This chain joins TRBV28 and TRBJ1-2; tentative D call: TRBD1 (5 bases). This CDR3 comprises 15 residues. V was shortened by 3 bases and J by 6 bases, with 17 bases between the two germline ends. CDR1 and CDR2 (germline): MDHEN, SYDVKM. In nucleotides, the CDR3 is TGTGCCAGCAGTTTTTCGGGAGGGGTAGTCGATGGCTACACCTTC. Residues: CASSFSGGVVDGYTF.

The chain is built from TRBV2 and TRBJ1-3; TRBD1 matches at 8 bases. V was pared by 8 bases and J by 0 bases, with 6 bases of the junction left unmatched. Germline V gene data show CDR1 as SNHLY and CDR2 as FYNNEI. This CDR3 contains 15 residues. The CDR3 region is CASSTGASSGNTIYF. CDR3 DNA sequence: TGTGCCAGCTCGACAGGGGCTTCCTCTGGAAACACCATATATTTT. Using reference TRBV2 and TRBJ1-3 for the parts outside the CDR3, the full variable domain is EPEVTQTPSHQVTQMGQEVILRCVPISNHLYFYWYRQILGQKVEFLVSFYNNEISEKSEIFDDQFSVERPDGSNFTLKIRSTKLEDSAMYFCASSTGASSGNTIYFGEGSWLTVV.

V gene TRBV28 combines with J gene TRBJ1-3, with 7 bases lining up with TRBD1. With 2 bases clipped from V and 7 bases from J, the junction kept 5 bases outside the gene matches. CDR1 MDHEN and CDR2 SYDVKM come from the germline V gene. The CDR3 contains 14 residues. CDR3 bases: TGTGCCAGCAGTTTACAGGGGACAGCGAACACCATATATTTT. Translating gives CASSLQGTANTIYF.

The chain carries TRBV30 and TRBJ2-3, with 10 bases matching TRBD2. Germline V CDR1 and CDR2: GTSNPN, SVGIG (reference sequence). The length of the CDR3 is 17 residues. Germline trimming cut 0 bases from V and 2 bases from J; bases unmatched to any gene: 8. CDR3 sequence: CAWSVRSGGITTDTQYF. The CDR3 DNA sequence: TGTGCCTGGAGTGTACGTAGCGGGGGGATTACCACAGATACGCAGTATTTT.

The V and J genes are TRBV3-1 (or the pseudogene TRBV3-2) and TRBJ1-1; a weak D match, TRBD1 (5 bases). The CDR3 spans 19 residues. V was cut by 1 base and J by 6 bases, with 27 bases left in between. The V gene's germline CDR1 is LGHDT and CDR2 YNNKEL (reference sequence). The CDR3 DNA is TGTGCCAGCAGCCAAGGCCTATACCGGCCAGGGACTTTCAGAGCTGAAGCTTTCTTT. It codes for CASSQGLYRPGTFRAEAFF.